The 24 T cell receptor beta chains presented below share a single source sample, sequenced in a study of OX40 agonist ivuxolimab in advanced cancers. Produced via immunoSEQ multiplex PCR; TCRdb's table is partial and in-frame only. The sample yields approximately 58,000 clones, more than 85% seen once. The source material was CD4+ or CD8+ T cells sorted from blood, sampled in a trial of the OX40 agonist ivuxolimab. The receptors were gathered from an adult with an advanced solid tumor such as melanoma, head and neck, liver or kidney cancer.

This rearrangement joins TRBV30 to TRBJ1-3, with D unresolved. The V end lost 2 bases, the J end lost 8 bases, and 7 bases lay between the germline ends. The germline CDR1 and CDR2 sequences are GTSNPN and SVGIG (reference sequence). The CDR3 consists of 11 residues. This chain's CDR3 is CAWSKVDTIYF. For the CDR3, the DNA is TGTGCCTGGAGTAAGGTAGACACCATATATTTT.

This chain joins TRBV19 and TRBJ2-2; D is perhaps TRBD2 (6 bases). V lost 3 bases, J lost 6 bases, and 11 bases lay in between. Germline values: CDR1 LNHDA, CDR2 SQIVND (reference sequence). CDR3 size: 14 residues. This CDR3 is CASSIGGRPGELFF. The DNA for the CDR3 is TGTGCCAGTAGTATTGGAGGGCGCCCCGGGGAGCTGTTTTTT.

The chain carries TRBV2 and TRBJ1-1; 8 positions agree with TRBD1. This CDR3 contains 14 residues. The V gene's germline CDR1 is SNHLY and CDR2 FYNNEI. V shed 6 bases, J shed 4 bases, and the junction held 7 bases outside the gene matches. The CDR3: CASSRQGSLTEAFF. CDR3 in DNA: TGTGCCAGCAGCCGACAGGGGTCCCTCACTGAAGCTTTCTTT. The full variable domain, in which reference TRBV2 and TRBJ1-1 provide the parts outside the CDR3, is EPEVTQTPSHQVTQMGQEVILRCVPISNHLYFYWYRQILGQKVEFLVSFYNNEISEKSEIFDDQFSVERPDGSNFTLKIRSTKLEDSAMYFCASSRQGSLTEAFFGQGTRLTVV.

V gene TRBV7-2 combines with J gene TRBJ1-2; D might be TRBD1 (6 bases). The V end lost 5 bases, the J end lost 4 bases, and 20 bases lay between the germline ends. CDR1 and CDR2 from the germline V gene are SGHTA and FQGNSA. CDR3 length: 16 amino acids. CDR3 coding DNA: TGTGCCAGCAGCCCTCAGGGGCGGGGAGGAGGCTATGGCTACACCTTC. As protein: CASSPQGRGGGYGYTF.

The genes are TRBV19 and TRBJ2-3; 12 bases are a match to TRBD1. The CDR3 has 14 residues. V shed 6 bases and J 6 bases; nucleotides not matched to a gene: 4. Germline V gives CDR1 LNHDA, CDR2 SQIVND (reference sequence). The CDR3 nucleotides read TGTGCCAGTAGGGCGGGACAGGGGGCTGATACGCAGTATTTT. The encoded protein is CASRAGQGADTQYF.

This clone was observed a single time. This same CDR3 is encoded by further DNA sequences in the sample. The genes are TRBV28 and TRBJ1-1; 9 bases are a match to TRBD1. The CDR3 sequence is 17 residues long. Germline values: CDR1 MDHEN, CDR2 SYDVKM. Germline trimming cut 6 bases from V and 0 bases from J; bases unmatched to any gene: 11. The CDR3 here is CASRTRTGASLNTEAFF. CDR3 in DNA: TGTGCCAGCAGGACTCGGACAGGGGCCTCACTGAACACTGAAGCTTTCTTT.

This clone has only a few counts. This rearrangement joins TRBV5-6 to TRBJ2-1; no clear D gene. This CDR3 contains 11 residues. V dropped 0 bases and J dropped 9 bases, with 4 bases sitting between them. Germline assignment: CDR1 SGHDT and CDR2 YYEEEE. The CDR3 coding sequence is TGTGCCAGCAGCTTGGTCGGTGAGCAGTTCTTC. Amino acid sequence: CASSLVGEQFF. Using reference TRBV5-6 and TRBJ2-1 for the parts outside the CDR3, the full variable domain is DAGVTQSPTHLIKTRGQQVTLRCSPKSGHDTVSWYQQALGQGPQFIFQYYEEEERQRGNFPDRFSGHQFPNYSSELNVNALLLGDSALYLCASSLVGEQFFGPGTRLTVL.

The V and J genes are TRBV4-1 and TRBJ2-4, with 11 bases matching TRBD2. The CDR3 is 17 amino acids. The ends lost 1 base at V and 8 bases at J; junction bases unmatched: 10. Germline assignment: CDR1 MGHRA and CDR2 YSYEKL. CDR3 coding DNA: TGCGCCAGCAGCCAAGGGACAGGACTAGCGGGCCTGGACATTCAGTACTTC. It specifies CASSQGTGLAGLDIQYF.

The V and J genes are TRBV5-1 and TRBJ1-1; D remains unclear. This CDR3 is 15 amino acids long. The germline V gene has CDR1 SGHRS and CDR2 YFSETQ. Trimming pared 6 bases from V and 0 bases from J, leaving 15 bases between. CDR3 coding DNA: TGCGCCAGCACCGACGGCGTTCGGATGAACACTGAAGCTTTCTTT. Protein sequence: CASTDGVRMNTEAFF.

In its sample, this clone was seen once. This chain links TRBV7-2 with TRBJ2-3; the D is unclear. Trimming cost V 3 bases and J 2 bases, with 9 bases left between them. The CDR3 extends over 14 amino acids. Germline assignment: CDR1 SGHTA and CDR2 FQGNSA. For the CDR3, the DNA is TGTGCCAGCAGCTTTCTGGGGAACACAGATACGCAGTATTTT. Translation: CASSFLGNTDTQYF.

In the case of this clone: Other DNA sequences in this specimen translate into the identical CDR3. This rearrangement joins TRBV7-9 to TRBJ2-5; 8 bases match TRBD2. This CDR3 contains 13 residues. J gave up 5 bases and V 5 bases, and 4 bases lay outside the gene matches. The germline V gene encodes CDR1 SEHNR and CDR2 FQNEAQ (reference sequence). CDR3 sequence: CASSHSGGETQYF. The CDR3 bases are TGTGCCAGCAGCCACTCGGGGGGGGAGACCCAGTACTTC.

J is TRBJ2-1 and V is TRBV5-4; possible D gene TRBD1, 6 bases. V gave up 1 base and J gave up 7 bases, with 12 bases separating them. CDR1 SGHNT and CDR2 YYREEE come from the germline V gene (reference sequence). CDR3 size: 14 residues. CDR3 coding DNA: TGTGCCAGCAGCTTGACAGGGATGGGAAATGAGCAGTTCTTC. It encodes CASSLTGMGNEQFF.

J is TRBJ1-1 and V is TRBV5-6; D ambiguous. The CDR3 has 14 residues. Trimming removed 2 bases at V and 4 bases at J, with 12 bases between. CDR1 SGHDT and CDR2 YYEEEE come from the germline V gene. The DNA of the CDR3 is TGTGCCAGCAGCTTCAAGGAAGGTGGCACTGAAGCTTTCTTT. As protein: CASSFKEGGTEAFF.

The chain uses TRBV18 and TRBJ2-5; D is unclear. The ends were cut back, 3 bases at V and 5 bases at J, with 10 bases in the middle. This CDR3 contains 13 residues. The V gene's germline CDR1 is KGHSH and CDR2 LQKENI. The DNA for the CDR3 is TGTGCCAGCTCACCTACACAGTGGGAGACCCAGTACTTC. Its protein is CASSPTQWETQYF.

The chain has TRBV5-1 and TRBJ2-2; D unresolved. Germline V lookup: CDR1 SGHRS, CDR2 YFSETQ. The CDR3 spans 15 residues. Trimming pared 1 base from V and 1 base from J, leaving 8 bases between. Written as DNA, the CDR3 is TGCGCCAGCAGCTTGATGATAGGGAACACCGGGGAGCTGTTTTTT. Its translation is CASSLMIGNTGELFF.

J is TRBJ2-7 and V is TRBV19, with 8 bases fitting TRBD2. Germline CDR1 is LNHDA and CDR2 is SQIVND (reference sequence). The J segment lost 4 bases and the V segment lost 2 bases, leaving 7 bases of the junction unmatched. The CDR3 contains 15 residues. The CDR3 is CASSISSGSAYEQYF. The CDR3 region has the DNA TGTGCCAGTAGTATATCGAGCGGGAGTGCTTACGAGCAGTACTTC.

The chain employs TRBV6-5 and TRBJ1-4; D ambiguous. Trimming cost V 2 bases and J 4 bases, with 5 bases left between them. Germline V CDR1 and CDR2: MNHEY, SVGAGI. This CDR3 contains 13 residues. CDR3 sequence (DNA): TGTGCCAGCAGTTACATACATAATGAAAAACTGTTTTTT. This translates into CASSYIHNEKLFF.

The chain employs TRBV18 and TRBJ2-1; 10 nucleotides match TRBD2. Trimming took 6 bases from V and 6 from J; bases not matched to a gene: 11. Germline V gives CDR1 KGHSH, CDR2 LQKENI. The CDR3 loop spans 16 amino acids. The CDR3, as DNA: TGTGCCAGCTCCCAGGGCACTAGCGGGATTGGCAATGAGCAGTTCTTC. This translates into CASSQGTSGIGNEQFF.

The chain joins TRBV6-1 to TRBJ2-7; D is possibly TRBD2 (5 bases). Trimming took 6 bases from V and 0 from J, leaving 12 bases between them. CDR1 and CDR2 (germline): MNHNS, SASEGT. The CDR3 is 14 amino acids. CDR3 sequence reads: CASRPRDLSYEQYF. In DNA form, the CDR3 reads TGTGCCAGCAGGCCCCGGGATCTCTCCTACGAGCAGTACTTC.

J is TRBJ2-1 and V is TRBV4-2; a weak D match, TRBD2 (6 bases). In germline, CDR1 is LGHNA, CDR2 YNFKEQ. The CDR3 consists of 19 residues. The germline V and J ends were trimmed by 0 bases and 2 bases, with 20 bases remaining between them. CDR3 amino acids: CASSQDQAGVIRPYNEQFF. The DNA of the CDR3 is TGTGCCAGCAGCCAAGATCAAGCGGGCGTTATCCGGCCCTACAATGAGCAGTTCTTC.

This clone was detected once. This chain joins TRBV7-8 and TRBJ1-4; D uncertain. Germline CDR1 is SGHVS and CDR2 is FQNEAQ. This CDR3 contains 14 residues. Trimming stripped 5 bases from V and 8 bases from J, with 15 bases between. DNA of the CDR3: TGTGCCAGCAGCGGCCGGCGTGTCGGAGAAAAACTGTTTTTT. Amino acid sequence: CASSGRRVGEKLFF.

The V call is TRBV5-5, the J call TRBJ2-7; TRBD1 aligns across 7 bases. With V trimmed by 0 bases and J by 4 bases, 4 bases remained unmatched. Germline V gene lookup returns CDR1 SGHKS and CDR2 YYEKEE (reference sequence). This CDR3 has 14 amino acids. CDR3 bases: TGTGCCAGCAGCTTGGCGCCAGGGGGATACGAGCAGTACTTC. This gives the protein CASSLAPGGYEQYF. Looking up the rest from reference TRBV5-5 and TRBJ2-7 gives the full variable domain: DAGVTQSPTHLIKTRGQQVTLRCSPISGHKSVSWYQQVLGQGPQFIFQYYEKEERGRGNFPDRFSARQFPNYSSELNVNALLLGDSALYLCASSLAPGGYEQYFGPGTRLTVT.

This sequence joins TRBV28 and TRBJ2-1; no definite D call. V was clipped by 2 bases and J by 5 bases, with 10 bases between them. Germline-derived CDR1 and CDR2 are MDHEN and SYDVKM. This CDR3 comprises 14 residues. CDR3 in amino acids: CASSLIVEDNEQFF. The CDR3 DNA reads as TGTGCCAGCAGTTTAATCGTCGAGGACAATGAGCAGTTCTTC.

The count of this clone is one. The CDR3 loop is CASFQGLSTDTQYF. CDR3 sequence (DNA): TGTGCCAGCTTCCAGGGGTTGAGCACAGATACGCAGTATTTT. The chain combines TRBV5-6 with TRBJ2-3; D perhaps matches TRBD1 (6 bases). The CDR3 has 14 residues. Germline V gene sequence: CDR1 SGHDT, CDR2 YYEEEE. Trimming shortened V by 7 bases and J by 0 bases, and 12 bases separated the two germline ends. The complete variable domain, with remaining parts taken from reference TRBV5-6 and TRBJ2-3, reads DAGVTQSPTHLIKTRGQQVTLRCSPKSGHDTVSWYQQALGQGPQFIFQYYEEEERQRGNFPDRFSGHQFPNYSSELNVNALLLGDSALYLCASFQGLSTDTQYFGPGTRLTVL.